This TCR beta chain was profiled in a study of early T cells in non-severe SARS-CoV-2 infection. Trimming took 3 bases from V and 1 from J, leaving 19 bases between them. CDR1 and CDR2 from the germline V gene are DFQATT and SNEGSKA (reference sequence). The CDR3 contains 17 residues. TCRdb reprocessed the 5' RACE reads via MiXCR and lists one record per CDR3 protein. The table records approximately 70,000 distinct CDR3 sequences, about 4.9% of them present only once. This clonotype was seen at least ten times. The chain has TRBV20-1 and TRBJ2-1; D is perhaps TRBD1 (6 bases). The sequence was obtained from an adult who was a healthcare worker with PCR-confirmed SARS-CoV-2 infection or an uninfected control (not recorded which). The donor label of this sample is uncertain. The starting material was whole blood, obtained at baseline. CDR3 sequence (DNA): TGCAGTGCTAGTCCCTGGACAGTTGTGGGGTCCTACAATGAGCAGTTCTTC. The encoded protein is CSASPWTVVGSYNEQFF.